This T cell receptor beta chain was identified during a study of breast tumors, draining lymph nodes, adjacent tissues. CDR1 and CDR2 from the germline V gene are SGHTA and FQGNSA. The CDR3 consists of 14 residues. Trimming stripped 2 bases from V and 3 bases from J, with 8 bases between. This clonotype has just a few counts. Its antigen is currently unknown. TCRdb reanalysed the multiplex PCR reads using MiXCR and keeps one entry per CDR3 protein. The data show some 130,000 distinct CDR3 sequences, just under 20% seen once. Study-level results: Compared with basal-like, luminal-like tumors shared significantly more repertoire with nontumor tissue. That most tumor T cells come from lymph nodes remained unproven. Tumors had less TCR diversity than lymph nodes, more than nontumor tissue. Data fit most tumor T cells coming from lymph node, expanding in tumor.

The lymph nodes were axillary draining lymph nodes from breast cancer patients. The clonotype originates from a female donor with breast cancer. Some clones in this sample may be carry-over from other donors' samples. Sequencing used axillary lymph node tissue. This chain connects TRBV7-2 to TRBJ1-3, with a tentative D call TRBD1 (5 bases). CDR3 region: CASSLFRDGNTIYF. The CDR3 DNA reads TGTGCCAGCAGCTTATTCAGGGATGGAAACACCATATATTTT.